The 14 T cell receptor beta chains below were found in one sample sequenced in a study of blood T cell repertoires in COVID-19. Method: immunoSEQ multiplex PCR; TCRdb's copy keeps in-frame clones and lacks some. The sample comprises about 87,000 clones, around 90% of which are singletons, and around 5.2% rests with the top ten. Sequences were obtained from peripheral blood. These TCRs come from a man aged 35 to 55 with acute or convalescent COVID-19.

This sequence joins TRBV6-5 and TRBJ1-4; D is undetermined. Between the trimmed V and J ends, which lost 11 bases and 4 bases, there was a span of 14 bases. Germline V gene lookup returns CDR1 MNHEY and CDR2 SVGAGI. The CDR3 loop spans 13 amino acids. The CDR3: CAGCRRINEKLFF. In DNA, the CDR3 is TGTGCCGGCTGCAGGAGGATTAATGAAAAACTGTTTTTT.

This chain uses TRBV7-9 with TRBJ2-3; D is possibly TRBD2 (5 bases). Per germline, CDR1 SEHNR and CDR2 FQNEAQ (reference sequence). The CDR3 consists of 12 residues. V lost 4 bases to trimming and J lost 5 bases, with 7 bases between them. CDR3 amino acids: CASSSRGDTQYF. DNA for the CDR3: TGTGCCAGCAGCTCCCGGGGAGATACGCAGTATTTT. The variable domain in full, with the rest retrieved from reference TRBV7-9 and TRBJ2-3, is DTGVSQNPRHKITKRGQNVTFRCDPISEHNRLYWYRQTLGQGPEFLTYFQNEAQLEKSRLLSDRFSAERPKGSFSTLEIQRTEQGDSAMYLCASSSRGDTQYFGPGTRLTVL.

This chain joins TRBV9 and TRBJ2-4; 10 bases match TRBD2. Per germline, CDR1 SGDLS and CDR2 YYNGEE. The CDR3 contains 18 residues. The trim removed 4 bases at V and 0 bases at J, leaving 10 bases unmatched. The CDR3 DNA sequence: TGTGCCAGCAGCCGGGGGGCTAGCGGGAGAGGAGCCAAAAACATTCAGTACTTC. Residues: CASSRGASGRGAKNIQYF.

This clone was recorded a few times. V and J are TRBV4-1 and TRBJ2-1; 12 bases are a match to TRBD2. The CDR3 extends over 17 amino acids. Germline loops: CDR1 MGHRA, CDR2 YSYEKL. The trim removed 0 bases at V and 7 bases at J, leaving 7 bases unmatched. As DNA, the CDR3 is TGCGCCAGCAGCCAAGATCTGGGACTAGCGGGTGCAAATGAGCAGTTCTTC. Its protein product is CASSQDLGLAGANEQFF.

This clone was seen at least ten times. This chain links TRBV9 with TRBJ2-2; 9 nucleotides agree with TRBD1. The CDR3 sequence is 19 residues long. J lost 2 bases, V lost 4 bases, and 15 bases had no gene match. The V gene's germline CDR1 is SGDLS and CDR2 YYNGEE. The CDR3 region is CASSSLRDRDSRNTGELFF. The CDR3 bases are TGTGCCAGCAGCTCACTCCGGGACAGGGATTCGCGAAACACCGGGGAGCTGTTTTTT.

The gene calls are TRBV6-2 or TRBV6-3 and TRBJ1-1; 8 bases are shared with TRBD1. The CDR3 has 13 amino acids. The germline V gene encodes CDR1 MNHEY and CDR2 SVGEGT. J lost 11 bases, V lost 5 bases, and 10 bases had no gene match. The chain's CDR3 is CASSLTQGARAFF. The CDR3 DNA sequence: TGTGCCAGCAGTCTAACCCAGGGGGCAAGGGCTTTCTTT.

The chain combines TRBV5-6 with TRBJ1-2; a weak D match, TRBD1 (6 bases). Trimming took off 5 bases at V and 1 base at J, with 21 bases between the two ends. The CDR3 is 17 amino acids. From germline, CDR1 is SGHDT and CDR2 YYEEEE. The CDR3 reads CASRSDSWLAVNYGYTF. Written as DNA, the CDR3 is TGTGCCAGCAGATCGGACAGTTGGTTGGCTGTTAACTATGGCTACACCTTC.

The rearrangement uses TRBV19 and TRBJ2-5, with TRBD1 identical over 8 bases. CDR3 size: 15 residues. The germline V gene encodes CDR1 LNHDA and CDR2 SQIVND (reference sequence). Trimming took 3 bases from V and 5 from J; bases not matched to a gene: 8. DNA of the CDR3: TGTGCCAGTAGTATGCTGGCAGGGGGCATGGAGACCCAGTACTTC. Translation gives CASSMLAGGMETQYF. Full variable domain (outside the CDR3, taken from reference TRBV19 and TRBJ2-5): DGGITQSPKYLFRKEGQNVTLSCEQNLNHDAMYWYRQDPGQGLRLIYYSQIVNDFQKGDIAEGYSVSREKKESFPLTVTSAQKNPTAFYLCASSMLAGGMETQYFGPGTRLLVL.

The rearrangement uses TRBV7-8 and TRBJ2-1; tentatively, D is TRBD2 (6 bases). CDR3 size: 17 residues. Trimming took off 3 bases at V and 6 bases at J, with 21 bases between the two ends. Germline CDR1 and CDR2: SGHVS and FQNEAQ. This chain's CDR3 is CASSFRRDSVRTNEQFF. The CDR3 DNA reads as TGTGCCAGCAGCTTCCGCCGGGACTCGGTGCGGACCAATGAGCAGTTCTTC.

This chain connects TRBV7-2 to TRBJ2-2; no clear D gene. There are 13 residues in the CDR3. Germline CDR1 SGHTA, CDR2 FQGNSA. V lost 6 bases to trimming and J lost 8 bases, with 13 bases between them. The CDR3 nucleotides are TGTGCCAGCAGACCCGTACGCAGAGGGGAGCTGTTTTTT. Residues: CASRPVRRGELFF.

This chain links TRBV29-1 with TRBJ1-5; the D gene is possibly TRBD1 (6 bases). Trimming took 3 bases from V and 4 from J, leaving 7 bases between them. The CDR3 extends over 12 amino acids. The germline gives CDR1 SQVTM, CDR2 ANQGSEA. CDR3 in amino acids: CSVDRGNQPQHF. The DNA for the CDR3 is TGCAGCGTTGACAGGGGAAATCAGCCCCAGCATTTT.

The chain has TRBV6-5 and TRBJ2-2; 7 positions agree with TRBD1. CDR3 length: 13 residues. Trimming removed 11 bases from V and 1 base from J; junction bases left unmatched: 4. CDR1 is MNHEY, CDR2 SVGAGI, per germline. Written as DNA, the CDR3 is TGTGCCTGCGACAGGGTGAACACCGGGGAGCTGTTTTTT. Translated: CACDRVNTGELFF.

At least ten counts were recorded for this clone. This sequence joins TRBV9 and TRBJ1-2; 9 bases fit TRBD1. This CDR3 has 14 residues. CDR1 and CDR2 (germline): SGDLS, YYNGEE. J lost 5 bases, V lost 1 base, and 3 bases had no gene match. The CDR3 is CASSVTGGGYGYTF. DNA for the CDR3: TGTGCCAGCAGCGTAACAGGGGGCGGTTATGGCTACACCTTC. Filled out from reference TRBV9 and TRBJ1-2, the complete variable domain reads DSGVTQTPKHLITATGQRVTLRCSPRSGDLSVYWYQQSLDQGLQFLIQYYNGEERAKGNILERFSAQQFPDLHSELNLSSLELGDSALYFCASSVTGGGYGYTFGSGTRLTVV.

This chain joins TRBV9 and TRBJ2-1; 9 bases agree with TRBD2. V shed 3 bases, J shed 7 bases, and the junction held 11 bases outside the gene matches. The CDR3 has 16 residues. Germline values: CDR1 SGDLS, CDR2 YYNGEE. CDR3: CASSAPLAGMGNEQFF. The CDR3 nucleotides read TGTGCCAGCAGCGCTCCCCTAGCGGGAATGGGTAATGAGCAGTTCTTC.